This T cell receptor (beta chain) was profiled in a study of blood T cells in healthy people across ages. Whole-study results and caveats: Any changes in expanded clonotypes were possibly confounded, as donor CMV status remained unknown. Long-lived donors exceeded aged donors in naive CD4+ cells and diversity.

A second PCR, run for roughly 7 to 11 cycles, used a sample-barcoded 5' primer plus a J-beta primer mix. TCRdb re-analysed the 5' RACE reads in MiXCR, keeping a single row per CDR3 protein. Found here are about 1 million distinct CDR3 sequences, 45% of them singletons; the top ten hold under 20%. Comment on this clonotype: Its antigen is not identified.

The CDR3 covers 16 residues. Germline-derived CDR1 and CDR2 are SGHRS and YFSETQ. With 0 bases removed from V and 0 bases from J, the gap between germline ends came to 10 bases. V usage is TRBV5-1 and J usage is TRBJ2-1; D may be TRBD1 or TRBD2 (5 bases each). This receptor was taken from a woman in her fifties or sixties in good health. Sequenced sample: blood. The CDR3 here is CASSLEGSASYNEQFF. In DNA, the CDR3 is TGCGCCAGCAGCTTGGAGGGGAGCGCCTCCTACAATGAGCAGTTCTTC.